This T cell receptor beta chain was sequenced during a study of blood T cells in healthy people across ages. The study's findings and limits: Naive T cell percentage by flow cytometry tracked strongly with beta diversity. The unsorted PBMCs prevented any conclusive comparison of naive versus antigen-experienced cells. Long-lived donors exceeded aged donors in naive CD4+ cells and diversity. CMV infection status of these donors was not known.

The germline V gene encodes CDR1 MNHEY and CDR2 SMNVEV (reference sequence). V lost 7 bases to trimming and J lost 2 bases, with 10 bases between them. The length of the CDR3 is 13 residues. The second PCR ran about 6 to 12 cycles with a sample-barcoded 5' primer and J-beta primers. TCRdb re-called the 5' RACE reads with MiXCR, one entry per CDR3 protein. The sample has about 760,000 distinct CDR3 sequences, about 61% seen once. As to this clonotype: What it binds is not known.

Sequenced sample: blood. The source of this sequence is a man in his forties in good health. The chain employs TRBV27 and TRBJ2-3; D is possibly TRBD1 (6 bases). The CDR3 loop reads CASIGQSTDTQYF. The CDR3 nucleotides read TGTGCCAGCATTGGACAGTCCACAGATACGCAGTATTTT.